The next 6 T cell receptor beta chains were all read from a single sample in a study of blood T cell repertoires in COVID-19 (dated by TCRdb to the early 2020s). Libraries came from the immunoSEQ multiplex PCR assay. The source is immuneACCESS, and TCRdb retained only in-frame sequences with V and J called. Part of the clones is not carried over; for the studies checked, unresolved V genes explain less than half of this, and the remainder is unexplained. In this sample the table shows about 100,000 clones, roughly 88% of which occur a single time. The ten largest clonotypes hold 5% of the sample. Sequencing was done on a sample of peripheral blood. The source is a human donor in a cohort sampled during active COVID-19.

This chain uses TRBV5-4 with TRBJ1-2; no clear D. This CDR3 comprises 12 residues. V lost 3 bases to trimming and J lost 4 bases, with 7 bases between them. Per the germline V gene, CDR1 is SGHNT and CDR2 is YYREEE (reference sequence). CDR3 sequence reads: CASSSSSYGYTF. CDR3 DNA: TGTGCCAGCAGCTCTTCGAGCTATGGCTACACCTTC.

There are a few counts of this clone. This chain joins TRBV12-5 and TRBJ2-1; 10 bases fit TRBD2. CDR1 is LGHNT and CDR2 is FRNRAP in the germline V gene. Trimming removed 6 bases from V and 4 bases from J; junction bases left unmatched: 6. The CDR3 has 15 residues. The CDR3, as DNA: TGTGCTAGTGGCGGAGCGGGAGGGCCATACAATGAGCAGTTCTTC. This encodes CASGGAGGPYNEQFF.

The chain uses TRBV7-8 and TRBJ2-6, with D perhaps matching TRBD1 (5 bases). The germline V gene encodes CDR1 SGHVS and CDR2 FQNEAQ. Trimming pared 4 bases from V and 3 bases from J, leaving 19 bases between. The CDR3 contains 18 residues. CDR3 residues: CASSSRPGSTLGANVLTF. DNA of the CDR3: TGTGCCAGCAGCTCCAGGCCAGGGTCAACACTTGGGGCCAACGTCCTGACTTTC.

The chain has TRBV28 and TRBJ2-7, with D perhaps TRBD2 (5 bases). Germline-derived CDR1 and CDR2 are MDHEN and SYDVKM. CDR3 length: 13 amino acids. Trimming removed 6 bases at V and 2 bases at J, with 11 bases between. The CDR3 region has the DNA TGTGCCAGCAGCACAGTACTAGCCTACGAGCAGTACTTC. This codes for CASSTVLAYEQYF. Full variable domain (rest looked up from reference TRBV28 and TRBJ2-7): DVKVTQSSRYLVKRTGEKVFLECVQDMDHENMFWYRQDPGLGLRLIYFSYDVKMKEKGDIPEGYSVSREKKERFSLILESASTNQTSMYLCASSTVLAYEQYFGPGTRLTVT.

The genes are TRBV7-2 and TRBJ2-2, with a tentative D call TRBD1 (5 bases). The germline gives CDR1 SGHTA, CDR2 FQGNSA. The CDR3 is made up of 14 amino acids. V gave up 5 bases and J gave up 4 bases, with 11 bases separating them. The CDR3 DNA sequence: TGTGCCAGCAGCCCCCAACAGGTCACCGGGGAGCTGTTTTTT. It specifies CASSPQQVTGELFF.

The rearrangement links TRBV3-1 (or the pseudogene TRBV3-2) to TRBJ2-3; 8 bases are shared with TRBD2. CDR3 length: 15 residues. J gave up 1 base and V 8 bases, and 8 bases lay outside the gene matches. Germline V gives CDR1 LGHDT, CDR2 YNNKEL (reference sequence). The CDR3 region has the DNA TGTGCCAGCTCCGAAAGCGGGAGTGGCACAGATACGCAGTATTTT. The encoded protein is CASSESGSGTDTQYF.